This T cell receptor beta chain was captured in a study of blood T cell repertoires in COVID-19. The germline V gene has CDR1 SGHTA and CDR2 FQGTGA. This CDR3 has 16 amino acids. V dropped 6 bases and J dropped 0; count of bases not matched to a gene: 8. Measured with immunoSEQ multiplex PCR; TCRdb has only the in-frame clones, and not every one. The sample carries 110,000 to 150,000 clones, about four fifths recorded once. Sequences were obtained from peripheral blood. The chain joins TRBV7-3 to TRBJ2-1; 7 nucleotides match TRBD1. The sequence came from a human donor in a cohort sampled during active COVID-19. The CDR3, as DNA: TGTGCCAGCAGTCCTACCAGGGGGAGCTCCTACAATGAGCAGTTCTTC. It yields the protein CASSPTRGSSYNEQFF.